This TCR beta chain was documented in a study of cytomegalovirus exposure and HLA in healthy donors. Study observations and caveats: Later analysis placed DRB1 highest and HLA-C lowest in TCR association rates, which differed by HLA locus. TCR beta V segments were, for the most part, productive about 87% or about 30% of the time in an earlier analysis.

PCR employed 60 Vbeta and 13 Jbeta primers. Repertoires were generated with immunoSEQ multiplex PCR, while TCRdb's copy carries only in-frame clones and drops some. The repertoire includes about 110,000 clones, 65% to 85% of them detected once, and around 6% sits in the top ten. V lost 6 bases to trimming and J lost 2 bases; unmatched junction nucleotides: 6. CDR1 and CDR2 from the germline V gene are SEHNR and FQNEAQ (reference sequence). The CDR3 loop spans 15 amino acids. Of note for this clone: Antigen: not known.

The genes are TRBV7-9 and TRBJ2-2, with 7 nucleotides matching TRBD2. This clonotype originated in a male donor in good health and CMV-seronegative. The sample consisted of PBMCs. The CDR3 DNA is TGTGCCAGCAGTTTGCCGGGACTAAACACCGGGGAGCTGTTTTTT. It specifies CASSLPGLNTGELFF.